The present entry profiles one T cell receptor beta chain with its context. The data were obtained in a study of control samples from healthy donors and cancer patients. J lost 6 bases, V lost 5 bases, and 3 bases had no gene match. The CDR3 loop spans 13 amino acids. Germline CDR1 LGHDT, CDR2 YNNKEL (reference sequence). The assay was immunoSEQ multiplex PCR, and TCRdb's table has in-frame clones only and misses some. The table includes 100,000 to 150,000 clones, 90% detected once. The chain has TRBV3-1 (or the pseudogene TRBV3-2) and TRBJ1-5, with TRBD1 matching 8 bases. Sequenced: blood. The sequence was obtained from a man between 18 and 35 years old in good health. CDR3: CASSYRGIQPQHF. As DNA, the CDR3 is TGTGCCAGCAGCTACAGGGGGATTCAGCCCCAGCATTTT.